This T cell receptor (beta chain) was documented in a study of early T cells in non-severe SARS-CoV-2 infection. Points from the study as a whole: VDJdb matches were skewed toward anti-spike CD8 T cell responses.

The CDR3 consists of 13 residues. CDR1 SGHRS and CDR2 YFSETQ come from the germline V gene. Trimming left V 4 bases short and J 2 bases short, with 9 bases between. The table lists this clonotype with many counts. Its target is unknown. Unique molecular identifiers were added to individual cDNA molecules. TCRdb ran MiXCR on the 5' RACE reads and lists one entry per CDR3 protein. Here the sample spans 60,000 to 90,000 distinct CDR3 sequences, about 16% being singletons. Source material: whole blood. The chain couples TRBV5-1 to TRBJ1-2; D not certain. The clonotype originates from an adult who was a healthcare worker with PCR-confirmed SARS-CoV-2 infection or an uninfected control (not recorded which). This CDR3 is CASSPDGNYGYTF. As DNA, the CDR3 is TGCGCCAGCAGCCCGGACGGGAACTATGGCTACACCTTC. The full variable domain, rest sourced from reference TRBV5-1 and TRBJ1-2, is KAGVTQTPRYLIKTRGQQVTLSCSPISGHRSVSWYQQTPGQGLQFLFEYFSETQRNKGNFPGRFSGRQFSNSRSEMNVSTLELGDSALYLCASSPDGNYGYTFGSGTRLTVV.